The 5 T cell receptor beta chains given below trace back to one sample, sequenced in a study of blood T cells in healthy people across ages. Through a sample-barcoded 5' primer and a J-beta primer mix, a second PCR was run for roughly 7 to 11 cycles. TCRdb reprocessed the 5' RACE reads via MiXCR and lists one record per CDR3 protein. The data contain under 1,000,000 distinct CDR3 sequences, around 50% of them singletons. The material sequenced was blood. These receptor sequences come from a man older than 75 in good health.

The chain combines TRBV4-1 with TRBJ2-6, with D possibly TRBD2 on 6 matching bases. Trimming left V 1 base short and J 0 bases short, with 19 bases between. The germline gives CDR1 MGHRA, CDR2 YSYEKL. This CDR3 region has 20 residues. The CDR3 DNA follows: TGCGCCAGCAGCCAAGGGATCCTACGACGGGACTCCTCTGGGGCCAACGTCCTGACTTTC. Residues: CASSQGILRRDSSGANVLTF.

In DNA, the CDR3 is TGTGCCAGCAGCGTAGGGCTGCTAACCGGGGAGCTGTTTTTT. Protein product: CASSVGLLTGELFF. The chain couples TRBV9 to TRBJ2-2; D is unclear. Trimming cost V 0 bases and J 5 bases, with 8 bases left between them. CDR1 is SGDLS, CDR2 YYNGEE, per germline. The CDR3 spans 14 residues. Filled out from reference TRBV9 and TRBJ2-2, the complete variable domain reads DSGVTQTPKHLITATGQRVTLRCSPRSGDLSVYWYQQSLDQGLQFLIQYYNGEERAKGNILERFSAQQFPDLHSELNLSSLELGDSALYFCASSVGLLTGELFFGEGSRLTVL.

This rearrangement joins TRBV29-1 to TRBJ1-4; tentative D call: TRBD1 (5 bases). CDR1 SQVTM and CDR2 ANQGSEA come from the germline V gene. There are 13 residues in the CDR3. V lost 7 bases and J 8 bases, leaving 17 bases between the germline ends. CDR3 bases: TGCAGCGGCGCAGGGACCGAGGGCGAAAAACTGTTTTTT. This encodes CSGAGTEGEKLFF.

The sample holds one count of this clonotype. This chain uses TRBV11-2 with TRBJ2-7; 8 positions match TRBD1. CDR3 length: 15 amino acids. The ends lost 1 base at V and 2 bases at J; junction bases unmatched: 4. In germline, CDR1 is SGHAT, CDR2 FQNNGV. In nucleotides, the CDR3 is TGTGCCAGCAGCTTAGCAGGGGGCGTCACCTACGAGCAGTACTTC. It yields the protein CASSLAGGVTYEQYF.

This clonotype was found many times. The chain carries TRBV6-5 and TRBJ2-3; D remains ambiguous. The germline V gene has CDR1 MNHEY and CDR2 SVGAGI. This CDR3 comprises 13 residues. V was shortened by 2 bases and J by 6 bases, with 9 bases between the two germline ends. Here the CDR3 reads CASSYNVEDTQYF. The CDR3 DNA is TGTGCCAGCAGTTACAACGTGGAGGATACGCAGTATTTT.